This TCR beta chain is from a study of cytomegalovirus exposure and HLA in healthy donors (TCRdb year 2017). Broadly, across the study: An earlier analysis of about 530 of the donors reported around 280 Gb of sequence data and 117 million unique TCR beta sequences obtained from some 170 million T cells. About 330 gigabases of sequencing data and tens of millions of unique TCR sequences made up an early release that covered several hundred HLA-typed donors. Of the approximately 400 genotyped donors, around 81% fell in the genetic ancestry cluster associated with self-reported Caucasian donors. The study was designed to test whether signatures of past pathogen exposure could be identified by cataloging public T cell receptors. The study used immunosequencing to profile the T cell repertoires of approximately 690 subjects and linked those repertoires to cytomegalovirus serostatus. A separate validation cohort of roughly 120 different subjects was used in addition to the roughly 670-subject first cohort. The study combined high-throughput TCR immunosequencing, statistical association of individual TCRs with disease status, and machine learning to predict cytomegalovirus infection status. A later analysis re-examined previously published TCR beta repertoires from just over 650 donors and added high-resolution HLA genotyping to investigate patterns of TCR occurrence. In the later analysis, no new phenotypic data were used to find candidate immune exposures; instead, reliance was placed on TCR beta sequences and their occurrence across donors. To decide whether each TCR beta V gene segment behaved as functional or pseudogenic, an earlier analysis of nearly 600 of the donors relied on high-throughput TCR beta sequencing. Donor age, sex, ethnicity and CMV serostatus were compiled alongside the repertoire data. A later genetic analysis used genome-wide SNP genotypes for about 60% of the roughly 700 donors, treating that subset as a discovery cohort. All discovery cohort repertoires had been generated on a single sequencing platform. HLA typing included class I and class II loci at four-digit resolution. Typing coverage differed by locus: A, B, C, DRB1 and DQB1 were typed in about 620-640 donors, DQA1 in roughly 500, DPA1 in roughly 590, and DPB1 in just under 490. Four or five DR-DQ haplotypes were handled as single units for association and clustering because linkage in the cohort was strong. Among a few hundred genotyped donors of the cohort, an average of about 240,000 unique TCR beta nucleotide sequences were sequenced per donor, roughly 18% of them non-productive. Results and caveats for the whole study, not just this receptor: In both the original and validation cohorts, the classifier was reported to diagnose cytomegalovirus status with high specificity and sensitivity. In a later analysis, several top co-occurrence clusters were reported to appear linked to parvovirus B19, influenza, CMV and Epstein-Barr virus. Some IMGT-functional V segments, including TRBV6-2 and TRBV6-3, could not be told apart with the 87-base-pair reads, so those segments were excluded. A cluster of highly shared sequence variants was judged likely to be a technical artifact of the sequencing pipeline. Three of the identified cytomegalovirus-associated TCR beta chains were confirmed in vitro to be specific for cytomegalovirus antigens. According to the authors, the approach could potentially be generalized to other disease states and immunological phenotypes. Strong co-occurrence of HLA alleles, especially DR and DQ, made assigning TCR associations to individual alleles difficult. Most CMV-associated TCR beta chains appeared to be HLA-restricted in a later analysis, and the HLA associations seemed to be driven largely by CMV exposure. According to a later genetic analysis, donors in an Asian-associated ancestry cluster had fewer N-insertions in productive TCRs than the approximately 650-donor mean. In a later analysis, the rate of TCR association differed among HLA loci, with DRB1 alleles having the most associated TCRs and HLA-C alleles having the fewest. Because HLA typing was unavailable for some donors at each locus, only the typed subset was used in association tests. CMV serostatus was the only immune exposure information available for the cohort. The study listed approximately 160 TCR beta chains as associated with cytomegalovirus. Presence/absence analyses assumed roughly uniform sequencing depth across donors, an assumption that may not hold. At a false discovery rate of 0.05, a later analysis linked under 20,000 TCR beta sequences to specific HLA alleles. In a later analysis, HLA-associated TCR beta chains were found to be more clonally expanded and to have lower generation probabilities than equally common non-associated chains. Only TCR beta chains were sequenced in this cohort, and the absence of alpha or paired-chain data limited detectable features. Linkage disequilibrium might explain the correlated functional status among segregating V segments, but an unknown experimental factor could not be ruled out. While some public TCRs were present in many individuals, most TCR sequences turned up only very rarely across donors. A further reported finding was that TCR beta sequences accurately predicted the HLA-A and HLA-B alleles for most subjects in the first cohort. Roughly 15 rarely observed V segments, including chromosome 9 orphons, were excluded from the earlier analysis of almost 600 of the donors because counts were too low. In a later genetic analysis, a missense DCLRE1C variant was associated with V-gene and J-gene trimming of TCR beta chains, and the association was replicated in an independent cohort. In an earlier analysis of about 600 of the donors, most TCR beta V segments appeared in productive rearrangements about 90% or about 30% of the time, broadly matching IMGT annotations.

Turning to this clone: It lacks a known antigen. The record has no base qualities; no much larger clone is one base away.

The library was produced with the immunoSEQ multiplex PCR assay. A mixture of 60 forward primers for TCR Vbeta segments and 13 reverse primers for TCR Jbeta segments was used in the multiplex PCR. A multiplex PCR assay on genomic DNA amplified the CDR3 region of rearranged TCR beta genes. The amplified TCR beta libraries were sequenced on the Illumina HiSeq System as 87-base-pair reads. As for how the authors treated the data: In a later analysis, 77 million or so unique TCR beta chains were counted across the 500 to 850 repertoires, and roughly 10 million of these chains were shared by at least two donors. A nearest-neighbor algorithm error-corrected the raw reads and collapsed the reads into unique sequences, merging closely related sequences to remove PCR and sequencing errors. To assign V, D and J gene segments, CDR3 sequences were aligned to IMGT reference sequences. Each retained sequence needed at least a six-nucleotide match to both a V gene segment and a J gene segment. Rearrangements were classified as productive when the CDR3 lacked stop codons and remained in frame with V and J, and all other rearrangements were classified as non-productive. Following IMGT convention, CDR3 was defined as the stretch from the second conserved V-encoded cysteine to the conserved J-encoded phenylalanine. The earlier analysis of fewer than 750 of the donors excluded sequences that lacked an unambiguous match to a single V gene segment. An earlier analysis of several hundred of the donors called V segments functional above 56.7% productive rearrangements and segregating when the between-donor standard deviation exceeded 5%. To diagnose cytomegalovirus status from the catalog of TCR beta chain sequences, a statistical classification framework was built. V and J gene assignment, in a later analysis, came from comparing TCR nucleotide sequences with IMGT/GENE-DB human TR gene sequences. A later analysis assigned CDR3 sequences and most-parsimonious VDJ recombination scenarios with the TCRdist pipeline. In a later analysis, every TCR beta chain was defined by the combination of its CDR3 amino acid sequence and its V-gene family, and reads without a unique V-gene family were dropped. As a way to deal with suspected cross-contamination and a sequencing artifact, a later analysis dropped 640 or so nucleotide sequences that were highly shared and had low generation probability. In a later analysis, a clonal expansion index for each public chain was calculated from normalized within-repertoire ranks of inferred template counts. A later analysis computed generation probabilities with a VDJ recombination model fitted to out-of-frame rearrangements, and checked the results against IGoR. A later analysis scored TCR-TCR, TCR-HLA and TCR-CMV co-occurrence with hypergeometric tests, applying a repertoire-size bias correction to TCR pairs. False discovery rates were estimated in a later analysis by permuting HLA or CMV assignments 20 times. In a later analysis, co-occurring TCRs were grouped using DBSCAN, with TCRdist sequence similarity added in when clustering inside HLA-allele-positive subsets. Co-occurrence clustering excluded repertoires with fewer than 30,000 or more than 120,000 public chains, plus five with anomalous nucleotide sharing. TCRdb carries this immuneACCESS record with in-frame sequences only. Its versions omit some clonotypes, under half of them owing to an unresolved V gene in the studies checked, with the rest unexplained. That table is the source of V, J and clone size, and D and trimming were worked out from the DNA. The sample includes about 190,000 clones, with over 60% observed a single time. The top ten clones comprise 4.5% to 5.5% of the sample.

The cohort was made up of approximately 670 healthy bone marrow donors. At the time of sampling, all cohort members were nominally healthy, though unrecorded immune exposures were likely present. The donor tested CMV seropositive and was one of the 289 seropositive cohort members. A peripheral blood sample was collected from each donor, and TCR beta sequencing was performed on peripheral blood mononuclear cells. The Qiagen DNeasy Blood Extraction Kit was used to extract genomic DNA from the blood cell samples. The germline ends are 12 bases apart after V is trimmed by 8 bases and J by 2 bases. As encoded in the germline V gene, CDR1 is SNHLY while CDR2 is FYNNEI. The CDR3, cysteine through phenylalanine, is 13 amino acids long. Just CDR3 DNA is preserved here, 39 bases in frame from base 1.

This sequence originates from a man between 25 and 39 years old in good health and CMV-seropositive. Sequencing was done on a sample of PBMCs. The rearranged chain carries TRBV2 and TRBJ1-2, with the D gene not clear enough to name. The CDR3 protein: CASRGGGNYGYTF. The DNA is as follows: TGTGCCAGCCGGGGAGGTGGGAACTATGGCTACACCTTC.